This TCR beta chain came from a study of cytomegalovirus exposure and HLA in healthy donors. Findings and limits, study-wide: Later analysis found that TCR beta chains associated with HLA were more clonally expanded than other, equally common chains.

Worth noting for this clone: Its target is unknown.

PCR employed 60 Vbeta and 13 Jbeta primers. The data were produced by immunoSEQ multiplex PCR, yet TCRdb's version contains in-frame clones alone and is incomplete. The table has fewer than 250,000 clones, around 90% seen once. Donors had nominal health at sampling but likely had unrecorded immune exposures. CDR3 length: 15 amino acids. Germline CDR1 is MNHNY and CDR2 is SVGAGI (reference sequence). J gave up 5 bases and V 6 bases, and 8 bases lay outside the gene matches. The rearrangement uses TRBV6-6 and TRBJ1-5, with 9 positions matching TRBD1. The source of this sequence is a boy younger than 10 in good health and CMV-seronegative. Input material: PBMCs. As DNA, the CDR3 is TGTGCCAGCAGAGCCCGACAGGGGGTCCATCAGCCCCAGCATTTT. Amino acids: CASRARQGVHQPQHF.